The TCR beta chain under discussion was sequenced for a study of Ad26.COV2.S vaccination and SARS-CoV-2 variants. Regarding the study as a whole: The TCR breadth and depth analyses may have understated or missed part of the total T cell responses.

To note about this clone: Its antigen remains unidentified.

TCRdb's copy holds only in-frame clones and misses some; the assay was immunoSEQ multiplex PCR. Of around 250,000 clones detected, approximately 89% appear once; the ten largest clones hold approximately 3.3%. Documented treatment: 15 to 20 received Ad26.COV2.S at low or high dose, single or two shots; about 5 received placebo; per-sample allocation not given. Sampling was done on day 63 after the first vaccine or placebo injection. The length of the CDR3 is 13 residues. The V gene's germline CDR1 is LNHNV and CDR2 YYDKDF (reference sequence). V was pared by 0 bases and J by 5 bases, with 7 bases between.

The source is a person between 18 and 59 years old who received the Ad26.COV2.S COVID-19 vaccine or a placebo. The sequences come from peripheral blood, collected in a trial of Ad26.COV2.S vaccine versus placebo. V gene TRBV15 combines with J gene TRBJ1-2; no clear D. CDR3 sequence (DNA): TGTGCCACCAGCAGAGATTGGCTTTATGGCTACACCTTC. Its translation: CATSRDWLYGYTF.